The subject of this entry is one TCR beta chain. Its specificity is not known. The PCR had 60 Vbeta and 13 Jbeta primers. Libraries were prepared by immunoSEQ multiplex PCR; TCRdb keeps only in-frame clonotypes and omits some of them. Counted here are roughly 100,000 clones, 79% occurring once; the ten biggest clones make up less than 3.5%. The data are from a study of cytomegalovirus exposure and HLA in healthy donors. V was pared by 0 bases and J by 5 bases, with 14 bases between. This CDR3 is 16 amino acids long. Per the germline V gene, CDR1 is SGHRS and CDR2 is YFSETQ. General observations from the study: Common viral pathogens were later found to be apparently linked to several of the most significant clusters. TRBV6-2, TRBV6-3 and some other V segments were excluded as indistinguishable. At a 0.05 false discovery rate, a later analysis found some 18,000 TCR beta sequences to be associated with HLA alleles. The availability of immune exposure information extended only to CMV serostatus.

This sequence was found in a male donor in good health and CMV-seropositive. V is TRBV5-1 and J is TRBJ1-4, with unresolved D. Sequenced material: PBMCs. For the CDR3, the DNA is TGCGCCAGCAGCTTGGCAACCGAGGAAAGGAATGAAAAACTGTTTTTT. Translated, it gives CASSLATEERNEKLFF.